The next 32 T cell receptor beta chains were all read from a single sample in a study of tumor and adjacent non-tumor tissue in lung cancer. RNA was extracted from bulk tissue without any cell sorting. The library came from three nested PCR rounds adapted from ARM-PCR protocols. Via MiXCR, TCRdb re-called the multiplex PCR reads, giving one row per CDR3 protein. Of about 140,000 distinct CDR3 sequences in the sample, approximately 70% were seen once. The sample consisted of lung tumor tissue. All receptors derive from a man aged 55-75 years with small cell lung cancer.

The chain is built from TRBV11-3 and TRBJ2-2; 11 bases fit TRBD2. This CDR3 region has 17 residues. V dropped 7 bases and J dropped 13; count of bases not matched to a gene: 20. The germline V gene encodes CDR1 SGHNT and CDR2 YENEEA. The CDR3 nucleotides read TGTGCCAGCATCTCACTCTCTGGGACTAGCGGCCTGGCCGGGCTGTTTTTT. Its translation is CASISLSGTSGLAGLFF.

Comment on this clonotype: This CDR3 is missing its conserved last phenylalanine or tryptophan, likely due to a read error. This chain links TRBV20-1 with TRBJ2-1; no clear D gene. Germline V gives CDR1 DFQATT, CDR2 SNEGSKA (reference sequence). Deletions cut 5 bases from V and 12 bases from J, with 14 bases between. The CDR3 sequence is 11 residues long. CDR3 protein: CSAEHRHGQFL. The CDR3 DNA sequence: TGCAGTGCTGAACATCGCCATGGGCAGTTCCTC.

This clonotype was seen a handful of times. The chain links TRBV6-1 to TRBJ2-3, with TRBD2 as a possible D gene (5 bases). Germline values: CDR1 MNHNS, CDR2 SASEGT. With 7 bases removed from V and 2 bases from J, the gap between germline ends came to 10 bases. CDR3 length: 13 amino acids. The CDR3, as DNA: TGTGCCAGCACGGGAACCCTCACAGATACGCAGTATTTT. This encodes CASTGTLTDTQYF.

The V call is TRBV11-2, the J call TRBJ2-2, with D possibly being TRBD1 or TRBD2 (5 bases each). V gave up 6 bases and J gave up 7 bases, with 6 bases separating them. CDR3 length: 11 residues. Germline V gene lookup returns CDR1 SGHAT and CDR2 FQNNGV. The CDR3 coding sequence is TGTGCCAGCAGGAGGGGCGGGGAGCTGTTTTTT. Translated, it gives CASRRGGELFF.

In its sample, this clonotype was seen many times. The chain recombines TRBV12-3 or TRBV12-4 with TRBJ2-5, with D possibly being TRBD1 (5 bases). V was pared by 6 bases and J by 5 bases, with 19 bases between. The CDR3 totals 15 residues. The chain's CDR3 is CASSRNQGVGETQYF. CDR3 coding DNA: TGTGCCAGCAGCCGGAACCAGGGCGTCGGGGAGACCCAGTACTTC.

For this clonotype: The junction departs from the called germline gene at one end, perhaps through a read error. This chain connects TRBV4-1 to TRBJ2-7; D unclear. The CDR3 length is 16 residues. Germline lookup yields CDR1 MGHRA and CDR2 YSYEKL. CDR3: CASSQRQDLQSYEQYF. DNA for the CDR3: TGTGCCAGCAGCCAGAGACAAGACCTCCAGTCCTACGAGCAGTACTTC.

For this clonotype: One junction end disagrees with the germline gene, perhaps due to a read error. CDR3 in DNA: TGTGCCTGCAGCTTAGATAGGAATGAGCAATTCTTC. Its translation is CACSLDRNEQFF. V and J are TRBV11-2 and TRBJ2-1, with D unclear. The CDR3 consists of 12 residues. Germline loops: CDR1 SGHAT, CDR2 FQNNGV.

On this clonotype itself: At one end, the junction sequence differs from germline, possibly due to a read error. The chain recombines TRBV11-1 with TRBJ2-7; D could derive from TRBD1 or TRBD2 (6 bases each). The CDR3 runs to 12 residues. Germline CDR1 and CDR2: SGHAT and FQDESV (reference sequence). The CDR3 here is CASRGRGREHYF. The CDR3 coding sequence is TGTGCCAGCCGCGGACGGGGGCGCGAGCACTACTTC. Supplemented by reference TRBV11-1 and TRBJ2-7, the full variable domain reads EAEVAQSPRYKITEKSQAVAFWCDPISGHATLYWYRQILGQGPELLVQFQDESVVDDSQLPKDRFSAERLKGVDSTLKIQPAELGDSAMYLCASRGRGREHYFGPGTRLTVT.

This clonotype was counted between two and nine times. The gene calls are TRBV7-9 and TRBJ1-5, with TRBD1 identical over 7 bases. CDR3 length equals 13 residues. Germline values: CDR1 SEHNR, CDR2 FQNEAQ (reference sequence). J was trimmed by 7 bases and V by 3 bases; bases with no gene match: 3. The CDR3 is CASSFTQGQPQHF. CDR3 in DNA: TGTGCCAGCAGCTTCACACAGGGGCAGCCCCAGCATTTT.

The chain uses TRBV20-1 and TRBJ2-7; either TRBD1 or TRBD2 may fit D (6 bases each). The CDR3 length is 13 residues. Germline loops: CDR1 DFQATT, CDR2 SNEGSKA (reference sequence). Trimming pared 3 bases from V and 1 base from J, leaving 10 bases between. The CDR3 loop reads CSASRGASYEQYV. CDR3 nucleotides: TGCAGTGCTAGTAGGGGGGCATCCTACGAGCAGTACGTC.

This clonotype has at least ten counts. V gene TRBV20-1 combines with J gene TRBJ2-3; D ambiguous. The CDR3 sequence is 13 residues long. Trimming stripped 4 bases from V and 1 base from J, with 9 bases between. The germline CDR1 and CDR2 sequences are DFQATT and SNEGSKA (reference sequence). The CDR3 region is CSAMSGGTDTQYF. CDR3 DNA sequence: TGCAGTGCTATGAGTGGGGGCACAGATACGCAGTATTTT.

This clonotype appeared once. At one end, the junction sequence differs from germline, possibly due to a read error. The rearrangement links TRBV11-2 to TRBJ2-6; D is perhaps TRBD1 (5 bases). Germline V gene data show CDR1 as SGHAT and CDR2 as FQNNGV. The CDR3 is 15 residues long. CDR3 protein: CASSFDPSGANVMTF. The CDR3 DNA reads TGTGCCAGCAGCTTCGACCCATCTGGGGCCAACGTCATGACTTTC.

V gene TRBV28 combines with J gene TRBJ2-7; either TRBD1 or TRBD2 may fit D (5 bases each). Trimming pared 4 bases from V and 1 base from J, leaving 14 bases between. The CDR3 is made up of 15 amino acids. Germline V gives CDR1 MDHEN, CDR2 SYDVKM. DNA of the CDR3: TGTGCCAGCAGTTCCGCCGGGACCCCGTCCTACGAGCAGTACTTC. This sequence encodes CASSSAGTPSYEQYF.

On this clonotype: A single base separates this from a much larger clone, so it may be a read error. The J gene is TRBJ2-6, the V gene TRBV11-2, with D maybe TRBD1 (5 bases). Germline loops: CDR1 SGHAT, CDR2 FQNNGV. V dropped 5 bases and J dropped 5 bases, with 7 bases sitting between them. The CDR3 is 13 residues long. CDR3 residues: CASSLDRANVLTF. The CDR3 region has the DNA TGTGCCAGCAGCCTGGACAGGGCCAACGTCCTGACTTTC.

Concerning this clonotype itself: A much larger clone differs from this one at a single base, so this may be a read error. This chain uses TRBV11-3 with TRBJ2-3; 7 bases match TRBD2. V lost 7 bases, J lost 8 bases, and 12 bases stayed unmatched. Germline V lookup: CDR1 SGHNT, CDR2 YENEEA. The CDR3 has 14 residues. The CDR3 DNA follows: TGTGCCAGCAACACCCGGACTAGTTCGGGTACGCAGTATTTT. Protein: CASNTRTSSGTQYF.

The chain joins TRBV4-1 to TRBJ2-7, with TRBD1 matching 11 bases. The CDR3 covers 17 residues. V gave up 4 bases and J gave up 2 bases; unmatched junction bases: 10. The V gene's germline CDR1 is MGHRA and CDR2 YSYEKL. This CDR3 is CASSLPGTGGSAYEQYF. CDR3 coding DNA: TGCGCCAGCAGCCTCCCCGGGACAGGGGGTTCGGCCTACGAGCAGTACTTC.

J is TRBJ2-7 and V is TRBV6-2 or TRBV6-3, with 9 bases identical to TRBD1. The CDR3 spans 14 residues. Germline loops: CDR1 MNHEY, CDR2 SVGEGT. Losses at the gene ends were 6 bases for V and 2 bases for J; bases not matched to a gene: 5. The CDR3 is CASSHGTGTYEQYF. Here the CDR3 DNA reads TGTGCCAGCAGCCACGGGACAGGGACCTACGAGCAGTACTTC.

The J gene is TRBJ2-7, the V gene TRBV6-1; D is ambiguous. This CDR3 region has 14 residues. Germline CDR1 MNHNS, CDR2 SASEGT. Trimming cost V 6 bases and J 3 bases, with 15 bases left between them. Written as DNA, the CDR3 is TGTGCCAGCAGGGATAAGGGTGTAAGCTACGAGCAGTACGTC. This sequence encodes CASRDKGVSYEQYV.

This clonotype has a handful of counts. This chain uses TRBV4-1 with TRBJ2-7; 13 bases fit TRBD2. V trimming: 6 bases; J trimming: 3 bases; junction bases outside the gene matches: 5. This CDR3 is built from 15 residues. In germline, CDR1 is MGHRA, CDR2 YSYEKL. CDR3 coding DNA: TGCGCCAGCAGTGAGGGACTAGCGGGAAACTACGAGCAGTACTTC. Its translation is CASSEGLAGNYEQYF.

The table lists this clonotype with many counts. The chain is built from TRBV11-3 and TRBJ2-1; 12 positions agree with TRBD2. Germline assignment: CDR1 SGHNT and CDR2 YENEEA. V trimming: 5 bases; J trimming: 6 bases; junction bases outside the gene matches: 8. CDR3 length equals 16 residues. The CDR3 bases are TGTGCCAGCAGCCCGGCTAGCGGGAGGGTTTTCAATGAGCAGTTCTTC. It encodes CASSPASGRVFNEQFF.

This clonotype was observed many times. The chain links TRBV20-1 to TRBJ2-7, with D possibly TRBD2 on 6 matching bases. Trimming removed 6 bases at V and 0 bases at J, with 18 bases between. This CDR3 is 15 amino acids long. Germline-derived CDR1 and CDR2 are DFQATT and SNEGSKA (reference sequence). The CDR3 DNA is TGCAGTGCCTTAGCTGGGACTTCCCGCTCCTACGAGCAGTACTTC. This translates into CSALAGTSRSYEQYF.

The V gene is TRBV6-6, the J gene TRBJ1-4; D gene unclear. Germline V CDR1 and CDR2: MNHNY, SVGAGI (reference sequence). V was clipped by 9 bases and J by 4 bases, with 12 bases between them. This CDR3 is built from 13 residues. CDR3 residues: CASMTAYNEKLFF. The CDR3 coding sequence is TGTGCCAGTATGACGGCGTATAATGAAAAACTGTTTTTT.

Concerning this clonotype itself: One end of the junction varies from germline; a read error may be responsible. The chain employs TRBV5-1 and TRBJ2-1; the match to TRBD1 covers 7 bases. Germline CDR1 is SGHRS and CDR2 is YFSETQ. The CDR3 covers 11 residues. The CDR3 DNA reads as TGCGCCAGCAGCGACGGGACAGAGCATTTCTTC. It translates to CASSDGTEHFF.

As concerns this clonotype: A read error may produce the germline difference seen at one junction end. CDR3 coding DNA: TGCAGCGTTAAAGTGGGAGTCACCGGGAAGCTGTTTTTT. Translation gives CSVKVGVTGKLFF. The V gene is TRBV29-1, the J gene TRBJ2-2, with D perhaps TRBD2 (5 bases). The CDR3 is 13 residues long. The V gene's germline CDR1 is SQVTM and CDR2 ANQGSEA.

Here the CDR3 DNA reads TGTGCCAGCAGGTCGACTAGCAACCACACAGATACGCAGTATTTT. It is translated as CASRSTSNHTDTQYF. J is TRBJ2-3 and V is TRBV6-5; 7 bases agree with TRBD2. V lost 6 bases and J lost 2; bases outside the gene matches: 8. The CDR3 has 15 residues. Germline V gene lookup returns CDR1 MNHEY and CDR2 SVGAGI.

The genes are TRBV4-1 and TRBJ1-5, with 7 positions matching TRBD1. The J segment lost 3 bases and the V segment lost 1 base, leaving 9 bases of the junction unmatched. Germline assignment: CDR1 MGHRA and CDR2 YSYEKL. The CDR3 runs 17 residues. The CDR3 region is CASSQGRGWGTNQPQHF. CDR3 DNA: TGCGCCAGCAGCCAAGGCAGGGGGTGGGGGACCAATCAGCCCCAGCATTTT.

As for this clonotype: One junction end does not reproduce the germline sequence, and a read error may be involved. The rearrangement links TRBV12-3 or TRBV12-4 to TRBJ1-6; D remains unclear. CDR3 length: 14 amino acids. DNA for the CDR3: TGTGCCAGCGGTGATGGACTGACTAATTCACCGCTCCACTTT. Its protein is CASGDGLTNSPLHF.

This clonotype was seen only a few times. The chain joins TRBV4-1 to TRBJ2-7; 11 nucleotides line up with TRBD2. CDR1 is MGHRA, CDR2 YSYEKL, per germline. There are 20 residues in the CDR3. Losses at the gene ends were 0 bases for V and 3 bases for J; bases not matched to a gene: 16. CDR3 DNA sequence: TGCGCCAGCAGCCAAGATAGGAAGAGGCTAGCGGGAGGACGTAGCTACGAGCAGTACTTC. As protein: CASSQDRKRLAGGRSYEQYF.

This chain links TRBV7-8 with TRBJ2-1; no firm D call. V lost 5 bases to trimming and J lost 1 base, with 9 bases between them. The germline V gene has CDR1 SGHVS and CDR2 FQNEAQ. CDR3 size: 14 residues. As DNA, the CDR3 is TGTGCCAGCAGCCGATCGCAGTCCTACAATGAGCAGTTCTTC. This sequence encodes CASSRSQSYNEQFF.

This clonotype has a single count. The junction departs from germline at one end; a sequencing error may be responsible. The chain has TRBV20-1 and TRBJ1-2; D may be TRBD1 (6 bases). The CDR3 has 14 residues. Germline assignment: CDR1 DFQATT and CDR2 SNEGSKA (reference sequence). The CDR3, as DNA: TGCAATGCTAGAGATGCGGGGGCATCGGATGGCTACACCTTC. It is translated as CNARDAGASDGYTF.

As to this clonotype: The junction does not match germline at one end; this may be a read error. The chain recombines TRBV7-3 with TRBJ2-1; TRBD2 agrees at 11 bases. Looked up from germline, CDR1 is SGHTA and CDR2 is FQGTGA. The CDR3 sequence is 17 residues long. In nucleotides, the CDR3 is TGTGCCAGGAGCTTAATAGCGGGAGGGCATTCCGGGAATGAGCAGTTCTTC. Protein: CARSLIAGGHSGNEQFF.

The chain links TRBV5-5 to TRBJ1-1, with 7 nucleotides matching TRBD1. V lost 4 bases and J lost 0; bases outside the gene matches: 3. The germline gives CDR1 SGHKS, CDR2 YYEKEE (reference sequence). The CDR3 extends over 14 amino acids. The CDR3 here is CASSLQGVNTEAFF. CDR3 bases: TGTGCCAGCAGCCTTCAGGGGGTGAACACTGAAGCTTTCTTT.